Below, 2 T cell receptor beta chains from the same sample are listed, as sequenced in a study of OX40 agonist ivuxolimab in advanced cancers. Produced via immunoSEQ multiplex PCR; TCRdb's table is partial and in-frame only. This table holds tens of thousands of clones, around 94% found once. The sequenced sample was CD4+ or CD8+ T cells sorted from blood, obtained in a trial of the OX40 agonist ivuxolimab. These receptors were obtained from an adult with an advanced solid tumor such as melanoma, head and neck, liver or kidney cancer.

The genes are TRBV5-1 and TRBJ2-2, with TRBD1 matching over 7 bases. Germline V gives CDR1 SGHRS, CDR2 YFSETQ. Germline trimming cut 1 base from V and 2 bases from J; bases unmatched to any gene: 2. The CDR3 is 15 residues long. As DNA, the CDR3 is TGCGCCAGCAGCTTGACAGGGGATAACACCGGGGAGCTGTTTTTT. This sequence encodes CASSLTGDNTGELFF.

V usage is TRBV18 and J usage is TRBJ1-1; TRBD1 matches 7 bases. This CDR3 comprises 15 residues. V shed 1 base and J 9 bases; nucleotides not matched to a gene: 11. Germline loops: CDR1 KGHSH, CDR2 LQKENI. CDR3 in amino acids: CASSPLPPWTGQAFF. As DNA, the CDR3 is TGTGCCAGCTCACCACTTCCCCCCTGGACAGGACAAGCTTTCTTT.